Each of the 28 T cell receptor beta chains below was sequenced from the same sample in a study of blood T cell repertoires in COVID-19. Measured with immunoSEQ multiplex PCR; TCRdb has only the in-frame clones, and not every one. The sample has around 260,000 clones, around 90% seen once. What was sequenced was peripheral blood. These receptors were obtained from a woman aged 40 to 50 who had recovered from COVID-19.

Written as DNA, the CDR3 is TGTGCCAGTAGTCTACCTGGAAACACCATATATTTT. This encodes CASSLPGNTIYF. The gene calls are TRBV19 and TRBJ1-3; unclear D gene. The ends were cut back, 5 bases at V and 2 bases at J, with 4 bases in the middle. CDR3 length: 12 amino acids. Per germline, CDR1 LNHDA and CDR2 SQIVND (reference sequence).

This clone was found a few times. The V call is TRBV24-1, the J call TRBJ1-1; D possibly corresponds to TRBD1 (6 bases). V lost 3 bases and J 1 base, leaving 11 bases between the germline ends. Germline CDR1 reads KGHDR; CDR2 reads SFDVKD. The CDR3 is 15 amino acids. CDR3 DNA sequence: TGTGCCACCAGTGATGGGGGGGCGGCGAACACTGAAGCTTTCTTT. Protein sequence: CATSDGGAANTEAFF.

This chain links TRBV6-5 with TRBJ2-3; a possible D gene is TRBD2 (6 bases). Germline V CDR1 and CDR2: MNHEY, SVGAGI. The V gene lost 9 bases and the J gene lost 5 bases, with 18 bases spanning the gap. This CDR3 is built from 14 residues. For the CDR3, the DNA is TGTGCCAGTGGAAGAGGAGGGTCCCTAGATACGCAGTATTTT. It yields the protein CASGRGGSLDTQYF.

The chain has TRBV19 and TRBJ2-7, with D tentatively TRBD1 (6 bases). The ends were cut back, 6 bases at V and 4 bases at J, with 10 bases in the middle. Germline V gives CDR1 LNHDA, CDR2 SQIVND (reference sequence). The CDR3 spans 12 residues. The CDR3 nucleotides read TGTGCCAGTAGCACGGACAGTTACGAGCAGTACTTC. It yields the protein CASSTDSYEQYF. Filled out from reference TRBV19 and TRBJ2-7, the complete variable domain reads DGGITQSPKYLFRKEGQNVTLSCEQNLNHDAMYWYRQDPGQGLRLIYYSQIVNDFQKGDIAEGYSVSREKKESFPLTVTSAQKNPTAFYLCASSTDSYEQYFGPGTRLTVT.

This chain joins TRBV30 and TRBJ1-5; maybe TRBD1 (6 bases). CDR3 length equals 16 residues. Germline CDR1 reads GTSNPN; CDR2 reads SVGIG (reference sequence). V lost 0 bases, J lost 0 bases, and 12 bases lay in between. The CDR3 coding sequence is TGTGCCTGGAGTGTTCAGGGGCCGAATAGCAATCAGCCCCAGCATTTT. Amino acids: CAWSVQGPNSNQPQHF.

This chain connects TRBV27 to TRBJ2-3; a weak D match, TRBD1 (5 bases). CDR1 and CDR2 from the germline V gene are MNHEY and SMNVEV (reference sequence). V gave up 6 bases and J gave up 4 bases, with 11 bases separating them. The CDR3 consists of 13 residues. CDR3 in amino acids: CASRKRQSDTQYF. The CDR3, as DNA: TGTGCCAGCAGGAAAAGACAGTCAGATACGCAGTATTTT.

As DNA, the CDR3 is TGTGCCAGCAGCCAACTAGCGGAATACCCTAGCCCCGGGACCCAGTACTTC. Translation: CASSQLAEYPSPGTQYF. V gene TRBV3-1 (or the pseudogene TRBV3-2) combines with J gene TRBJ2-5; 7 positions agree with TRBD2. The CDR3 has 17 residues. V shed 2 bases and J 7 bases; nucleotides not matched to a gene: 16. Germline loops: CDR1 LGHDT, CDR2 YNNKEL (reference sequence).

On this clone: The sample holds other DNA sequences that translate to the same CDR3. V gene TRBV9 combines with J gene TRBJ1-2; D is unclear. V gave up 0 bases and J gave up 3 bases, with 6 bases separating them. The CDR3 totals 13 residues. Germline CDR1 is SGDLS and CDR2 is YYNGEE. The CDR3, as DNA: TGTGCCAGCAGCGTAGGAACAGACTATGGCTACACCTTC. Translation gives CASSVGTDYGYTF.

The chain joins TRBV20-1 to TRBJ2-1; no clear D. This CDR3 contains 12 residues. The germline V and J ends were trimmed by 3 bases and 10 bases, with 13 bases remaining between them. The V gene's germline CDR1 is DFQATT and CDR2 SNEGSKA (reference sequence). The CDR3 bases are TGCAGTGCTAGTACTCGAAGTTCCGAGCAGTTCTTC. The encoded protein is CSASTRSSEQFF.

The genes are TRBV21-1 and TRBJ2-7; the tabulated D call, TRBD1, remains unverified against the DNA. TRBV21-1 is shown as a pseudogene. The CDR3 is 14 residues long. CDR3 nucleotides: TGTGCCAGCAGCAAAGCCAACAGATCCTACGAGCAGTACTTC. Translation: CASSKANRSYEQYF.

Of note for this clone: This same CDR3 is encoded by further DNA sequences in the sample. The rearrangement links TRBV29-1 to TRBJ2-7, with D perhaps matching TRBD1 (6 bases). Germline V gene lookup returns CDR1 SQVTM and CDR2 ANQGSEA. The germline V and J ends were trimmed by 5 bases and 0 bases, with 8 bases remaining between them. This CDR3 region has 12 residues. DNA for the CDR3: TGCAGCGTTAGGACAGTCTCCTACGAGCAGTACTTC. It is translated as CSVRTVSYEQYF.

CDR3: CASSSPRQGGRTSYEQYF. Here the CDR3 DNA reads TGTGCCAGCAGCTCCCCTCGACAGGGGGGCCGAACCTCCTACGAGCAGTACTTC. This chain uses TRBV7-9 with TRBJ2-7; 9 bases are a match to TRBD1. V dropped 4 bases and J dropped 0; count of bases not matched to a gene: 13. CDR3 length: 18 amino acids. Germline V gene sequence: CDR1 SEHNR, CDR2 FQNEAQ (reference sequence).

The rearrangement joins TRBV28 to TRBJ1-2; the match to TRBD1 covers 9 bases. The CDR3 is made up of 14 amino acids. Germline-derived CDR1 and CDR2 are MDHEN and SYDVKM. J was trimmed by 6 bases and V by 5 bases; bases with no gene match: 7. CDR3 in amino acids: CASSHPGQGNGYTF. CDR3 in DNA: TGTGCCAGCAGTCACCCGGGACAGGGAAATGGCTACACCTTC.

This rearrangement joins TRBV30 to TRBJ1-3, with D possibly matching TRBD1 (6 bases). This CDR3 comprises 15 residues. Trimming took 2 bases from V and 0 from J, leaving 11 bases between them. Per the germline V gene, CDR1 is GTSNPN and CDR2 is SVGIG (reference sequence). CDR3 bases: TGTGCCTGGAGTTTGGACAGTCACTCTGGAAACACCATATATTTT. This encodes CAWSLDSHSGNTIYF.

The chain couples TRBV6-1 to TRBJ2-3; D might be TRBD1 (6 bases). Between the trimmed V and J ends, which lost 1 base and 6 bases, there was a span of 14 bases. This CDR3 region has 15 residues. The V gene's germline CDR1 is MNHNS and CDR2 SASEGT. The CDR3 sequence: CASSEGDKGMDTQYF. The CDR3 nucleotides read TGTGCCAGCAGTGAAGGGGACAAGGGGATGGATACGCAGTATTTT.

The chain employs TRBV5-1 and TRBJ2-6; a possible D gene is TRBD2 (5 bases). The CDR3 has 15 amino acids. The V end lost 2 bases, the J end lost 2 bases, and 8 bases lay between the germline ends. Germline V CDR1 and CDR2: SGHRS, YFSETQ. The CDR3 region has the DNA TGCGCCAGCAGCTTCGTCGGGGCTGGGGCCAACGTCCTGACTTTC. The encoded protein is CASSFVGAGANVLTF.

The chain carries TRBV12-5 and TRBJ2-1; D not certain. V lost 2 bases and J 9 bases, leaving 11 bases between the germline ends. Germline V gives CDR1 LGHNT, CDR2 FRNRAP. The CDR3 consists of 13 residues. The CDR3 sequence: CASGLSAPGEQFF. The CDR3 DNA is TGTGCTAGTGGTTTGTCCGCCCCAGGTGAGCAGTTCTTC.

J is TRBJ2-7 and V is TRBV5-1; TRBD1 agrees at 7 bases. The CDR3 spans 14 residues. Germline V gene data show CDR1 as SGHRS and CDR2 as YFSETQ. V shed 2 bases, J shed 3 bases, and the junction held 5 bases outside the gene matches. The CDR3 loop reads CASSFGQGVYEQYF. The CDR3 nucleotides read TGCGCCAGCAGCTTTGGGCAGGGGGTCTACGAGCAGTACTTC.

The chain is built from TRBV11-2 and TRBJ2-1; D perhaps matches TRBD2 (5 bases). The length of the CDR3 is 13 residues. Germline-derived CDR1 and CDR2 are SGHAT and FQNNGV. The V and J ends lost 5 bases and 4 bases respectively, with 9 bases between them. CDR3 coding DNA: TGTGCCAGCAGCCTAGGGAGTTACAATGAGCAGTTCTTC. It yields the protein CASSLGSYNEQFF.

The chain has TRBV30 and TRBJ2-2; 10 bases line up with TRBD1. The CDR3 length is 15 residues. The V and J ends lost 2 bases and 6 bases, in that order; junction bases with no gene match: 6. Germline V gene data show CDR1 as GTSNPN and CDR2 as SVGIG (reference sequence). CDR3 DNA sequence: TGTGCCTGGAGTTTGGGGACAGGGGCGTCCGGGGAGCTGTTTTTT. It codes for CAWSLGTGASGELFF.

The CDR3 DNA reads TGCGCCAGCAGGCCGGAGGACAGGGCCCCCTACGAGCAGTACTTC. This gives the protein CASRPEDRAPYEQYF. V usage is TRBV5-1 and J usage is TRBJ2-7; TRBD1 matches 8 bases. Germline V gene sequence: CDR1 SGHRS, CDR2 YFSETQ. After removal of 5 bases from V and 2 bases from J, the junction contained 9 bases not matched to a gene. The CDR3 is 15 residues long.

This chain joins TRBV18 and TRBJ2-1, with 8 positions matching TRBD1. The ends lost 1 base at V and 5 bases at J; junction bases unmatched: 7. Germline values: CDR1 KGHSH, CDR2 LQKENI. The CDR3 covers 16 residues. The CDR3 is CASSPRDGTGNNEQFF. DNA of the CDR3: TGTGCCAGCTCACCACGGGATGGGACAGGTAACAATGAGCAGTTCTTC.

The gene calls are TRBV27 and TRBJ1-2; the D gene is possibly TRBD1 (5 bases). From germline, CDR1 is MNHEY and CDR2 SMNVEV (reference sequence). The V and J ends lost 6 bases and 3 bases respectively, with 17 bases between them. The CDR3 has 15 residues. CDR3 sequence (DNA): TGTGCCAGCAGCGGCGGGGGGTCGGGTGACTATGGCTACACCTTC. Protein product: CASSGGGSGDYGYTF.

V usage is TRBV5-6 and J usage is TRBJ1-3, with D unresolved. Germline CDR1 and CDR2: SGHDT and YYEEEE. Trimming took off 4 bases at V and 3 bases at J, with 11 bases between the two ends. The CDR3 has 14 residues. CDR3 protein: CASSLSFSGNTIYF. CDR3 sequence (DNA): TGTGCCAGCAGCCTGAGCTTTAGTGGAAACACCATATATTTT.

The chain carries TRBV5-1 and TRBJ1-4, with D perhaps matching TRBD1 (6 bases). This CDR3 spans 14 amino acids. Germline lookup yields CDR1 SGHRS and CDR2 YFSETQ. Trimming stripped 4 bases from V and 3 bases from J, with 10 bases between. The CDR3 nucleotides read TGCGCCAGCAGCGGAGGACAGTCTAATGAAAAACTGTTTTTT. This codes for CASSGGQSNEKLFF. Supplemented by reference TRBV5-1 and TRBJ1-4, the full variable domain reads KAGVTQTPRYLIKTRGQQVTLSCSPISGHRSVSWYQQTPGQGLQFLFEYFSETQRNKGNFPGRFSGRQFSNSRSEMNVSTLELGDSALYLCASSGGQSNEKLFFGSGTQLSVL.

The sample holds one count of this clone. This sequence joins TRBV25-1 and TRBJ1-4; no reliable D call. Trimming took 3 bases from V and 7 from J, leaving 9 bases between them. The CDR3 length is 13 residues. Looked up from germline, CDR1 is MGHDK and CDR2 is SYGVNS. The DNA of the CDR3 is TGTGCCAGCAGTGAGAGCGTAGGTGAAAAACTGTTTTTT. Translated, it gives CASSESVGEKLFF.

The sample holds one count of this clone. DNA for the CDR3: TGTGCCAGCAGCCAAGGGGGACAGTTCTCGGATCAGCCCCAGCATTTT. This gives the protein CASSQGGQFSDQPQHF. The V call is TRBV3-1 (or the pseudogene TRBV3-2), the J call TRBJ1-5, with 7 bases identical to TRBD1. The CDR3 contains 16 residues. V lost 1 base, J lost 5 bases, and 8 bases stayed unmatched. CDR1 and CDR2 (germline): LGHDT, YNNKEL (reference sequence).

This chain links TRBV6-5 with TRBJ2-1, with D possibly being TRBD2 (7 bases). CDR3 length: 13 residues. The germline V gene has CDR1 MNHEY and CDR2 SVGAGI. The germline V and J ends were trimmed by 8 bases and 4 bases, with 12 bases remaining between them. The CDR3 DNA sequence: TGTGCCAGCCGAGGGGGGGGGTACAATGAGCAGTTCTTC. Translated, it gives CASRGGGYNEQFF.